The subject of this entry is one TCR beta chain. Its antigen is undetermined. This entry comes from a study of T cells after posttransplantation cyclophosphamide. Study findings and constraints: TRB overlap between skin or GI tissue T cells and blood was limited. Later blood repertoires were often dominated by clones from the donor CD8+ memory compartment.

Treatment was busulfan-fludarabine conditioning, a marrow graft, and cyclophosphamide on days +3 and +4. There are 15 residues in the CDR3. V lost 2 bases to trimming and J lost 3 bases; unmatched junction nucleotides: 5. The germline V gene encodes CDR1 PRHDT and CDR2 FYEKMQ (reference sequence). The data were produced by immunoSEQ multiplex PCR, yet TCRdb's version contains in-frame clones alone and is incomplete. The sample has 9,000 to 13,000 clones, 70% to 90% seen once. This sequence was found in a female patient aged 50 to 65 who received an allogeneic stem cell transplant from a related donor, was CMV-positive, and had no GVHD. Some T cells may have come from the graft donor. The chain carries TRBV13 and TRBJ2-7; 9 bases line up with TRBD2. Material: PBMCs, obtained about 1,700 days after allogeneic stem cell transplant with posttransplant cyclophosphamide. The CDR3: CASSLSREGRYEQYF. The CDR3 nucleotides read TGTGCCAGCAGCTTATCGCGGGAGGGCCGCTACGAGCAGTACTTC.